The rows below give T cell receptor beta chains drawn from one sample of a study of vaccination effects on CD4 cells after COVID-19. The table came from immunoSEQ multiplex PCR; TCRdb's copy has only in-frame clones and leaves some out. The top ten hold less than 2% of the sample, which has around 69,000 clones, around 69% seen once. Which antigens these TCRs recognize remains unknown. The input for sequencing was CD4+ T cells from PBMCs cultured with HCoV-229E spike peptides, taken after COVID-19 vaccination. The receptors come from a human donor who received a COVID-19 vaccine. CDR3s include the opening cysteine and the closing phenylalanine or tryptophan. A D gene is named only where the DNA matches it firmly. For some rows the clone size is stated as once, few or many, or as a class when expanded; others skip it.

D gene	V gene	J gene	clone size	CDR3 protein	CDR3 DNA
TRBD1	TRBV24-1	TRBJ1-2	.	CATSEYRQGLEGYTF	TGTGCCACCAGTGAGTATCGACAGGGTCTGGAGGGCTACACCTTC
.	TRBV18	TRBJ1-1	few	CASSPRSNTEAFF	TGTGCCAGCTCACCACGGTCGAACACTGAAGCTTTCTTT
.	TRBV11-1	TRBJ2-4	.	CASSSSRGAKNIQYF	TGTGCCAGCAGCTCTAGTAGAGGGGCCAAAAACATTCAGTACTTC
.	TRBV12-3/TRBV12-4	TRBJ2-3	.	CASSPPGNTQYF	TGTGCCAGCAGTCCCCCCGGGAATACGCAGTATTTT
.	TRBV6-5	TRBJ2-2	.	CASKVSTGELFF	TGTGCCAGCAAAGTATCGACCGGGGAGCTGTTTTTT
TRBD1	TRBV19	TRBJ2-5	few	CASRRQGFETQYF	TGTGCCAGTAGGCGACAGGGTTTTGAGACCCAGTACTTC
.	TRBV2	TRBJ1-4	.	CASSGRNEKLFF	TGTGCCAGCAGCGGTAGGAATGAAAAACTGTTTTTT
.	TRBV30	TRBJ1-2	.	CAWTGTGGNYGYTF	TGTGCCTGGACGGGGACGGGGGGAAACTATGGCTACACCTTC
.	TRBV19	TRBJ2-5	.	CASSPRGRAQETQYF	TGTGCCAGTAGCCCCAGGGGAAGAGCGCAAGAGACCCAGTACTTC
TRBD2	TRBV2	TRBJ2-5	.	CASSVRTSGGAFAWKETQYF	TGTGCCAGCAGTGTACGGACTAGCGGGGGGGCGTTCGCGTGGAAAGAGACCCAGTACTTC
TRBD1	TRBV10-2	TRBJ1-3	.	CASRQGAAGNTIYF	TGCGCCAGCAGACAGGGGGCAGCTGGAAACACCATATATTTT
TRBD1	TRBV5-6	TRBJ1-2	.	CASSSYSIQGSYGYTF	TGTGCCAGCAGTTCTTACTCCATACAGGGGTCCTATGGCTACACCTTC
.	TRBV19	TRBJ1-2	few	CASSGAYYGYTF	TGTGCCAGTAGTGGAGCCTACTATGGCTACACCTTC
.	TRBV7-9	TRBJ1-1	.	CASSPLGRFPNTEAFF	TGTGCCAGCAGCCCTTTAGGGAGATTTCCGAACACTGAAGCTTTCTTT
.	TRBV6-5	TRBJ1-4	.	CASSFRQIPDELFF	TGTGCCAGCAGTTTCCGACAGATACCTGATGAACTGTTTTTT
.	TRBV2	TRBJ1-6	few	CASSGKDSGGSPLHF	TGTGCCAGCAGTGGGAAAGATAGTGGTGGTTCACCCCTCCACTTT
TRBD2	TRBV6-5	TRBJ2-5	few	CASSYPGGGETQYF	TGTGCCAGCAGTTACCCGGGGGGTGGAGAGACCCAGTACTTC
TRBD2	TRBV5-4	TRBJ2-1	.	CASSPIKTSGVLGQFF	TGTGCCAGCAGCCCTATTAAGACTAGCGGGGTGTTAGGCCAGTTCTTC
TRBD2	TRBV4-1	TRBJ2-1	.	CASSSRSGGSSYNEQFF	TGCGCCAGCAGCTCCCGTAGCGGGGGAAGCTCCTACAATGAGCAGTTCTTC
.	TRBV29-1	TRBJ1-4	.	CSVLLTATNEKLFF	TGCAGCGTTTTACTCACCGCAACTAATGAAAAACTGTTTTTT
.	TRBV5-6	TRBJ2-1	few	CASSLGQADNEQFF	TGTGCCAGCAGCTTGGGACAGGCTGACAATGAGCAGTTCTTC
.	TRBV11-2	TRBJ1-4	.	CASSLGPGSAEKLFF	TGTGCCAGCAGCTTAGGCCCCGGGTCCGCTGAAAAACTGTTTTTT
TRBD1	TRBV6-5	TRBJ2-6	.	CASRQGSSGANVLTF	TGTGCCAGTAGACAGGGGAGCTCTGGGGCCAACGTCCTGACTTTC
.	TRBV7-2	TRBJ2-2	few	CASSLNFEGGELFF	TGTGCCAGCAGCTTAAATTTTGAGGGTGGGGAGCTGTTTTTT
TRBD1	TRBV19	TRBJ1-4	few	CASNSDRANEKLFF	TGTGCCAGTAACTCCGACAGGGCAAATGAAAAACTGTTTTTT
.	TRBV5-1	TRBJ2-5	.	CASKETQYF	TGCGCCAGCAAAGAGACCCAGTACTTC
TRBD1	TRBV19	TRBJ1-2	.	CASSGTGTGYGYTF	TGTGCCAGTAGTGGAACCGGGACAGGGTATGGCTACACCTTC
TRBD2	TRBV30	TRBJ2-5	.	CAWSAIFLAGQETQYF	TGTGCCTGGAGTGCCATCTTCTTAGCGGGGCAAGAGACCCAGTACTTC
TRBD1	TRBV2	TRBJ1-5	few	CASSERAGGSNQPQHF	TGTGCCAGCAGTGAAAGGGCAGGGGGTTCCAATCAGCCCCAGCATTTT
.	TRBV6-6	TRBJ1-3	.	CASSQRGGAGNTIYF	TGTGCCAGCAGTCAACGGGGGGGCGCTGGAAACACCATATATTTT
.	TRBV27	TRBJ1-2	once	CASSLRQLGYNYGYTF	TGTGCCAGCAGTTTACGACAGCTCGGATACAACTATGGCTACACCTTC
.	TRBV19	TRBJ1-6	.	CASSMAQFSPLHF	TGTGCCAGTAGTATGGCTCAGTTTTCACCCCTCCACTTT
.	TRBV2	TRBJ1-4	.	CASRPGATNEKLFF	TGTGCCAGCAGGCCAGGGGCAACTAATGAAAAACTGTTTTTT
.	TRBV7-8	TRBJ1-3	once	CASSLVGASSGNTIYF	TGTGCCAGCAGCTTAGTTGGGGCGAGCTCTGGAAACACCATATATTTT
.	TRBV6-6	TRBJ2-3	.	CASSHGQTFSTDTQYF	TGTGCCAGCAGTCACGGACAGACTTTTAGCACAGATACGCAGTATTTT
.	TRBV29-1	TRBJ2-3	.	CSVEDKGVDTQYF	TGCAGCGTTGAAGATAAGGGCGTAGATACGCAGTATTTT
TRBD1	TRBV6-4	TRBJ1-6	.	CASRSQTGYNSPLHF	TGTGCCAGCAGATCTCAGACAGGGTACAATTCACCCCTCCACTTT
.	TRBV19	TRBJ1-1	.	CASSIDWTPGPQNTEAFF	TGTGCCAGTAGTATAGATTGGACACCCGGGCCGCAGAACACTGAAGCTTTCTTT
.	TRBV2	TRBJ1-1	.	CASSERSLNTEAFF	TGTGCCAGCAGTGAACGCAGTCTGAACACTGAAGCTTTCTTT
.	TRBV4-1	TRBJ1-5	.	CASSQDLGARQPQHF	TGCGCCAGCAGCCAAGATTTAGGGGCGAGACAGCCCCAGCATTTT
.	TRBV6-5	TRBJ1-6	.	CASSYRRGRELVHF	TGTGCCAGCAGTTACCGCCGGGGCAGGGAATTGGTCCACTTT
TRBD2	TRBV5-6	TRBJ2-3	.	CASSERTGTSGDTQYF	TGTGCCAGCAGCGAACGAACCGGGACTAGCGGAGATACGCAGTATTTT
.	TRBV5-5	TRBJ2-2	.	CASSWGYGYSTGELFF	TGTGCCAGCAGCTGGGGGTACGGGTATAGCACCGGGGAGCTGTTTTTT
.	TRBV28	TRBJ2-3	.	CASSPPDRLMNTQYF	TGTGCCAGCAGCCCCCCGGACCGTCTCATGAATACGCAGTATTTT
TRBD1	TRBV7-9	TRBJ1-4	.	CASSSGTVRLYEKLFF	TGTGCCAGCAGCTCTGGGACAGTAAGATTATATGAAAAACTGTTTTTT
.	TRBV3-1/TRBV3-2	TRBJ2-5	.	CATGGSGIQETQYF	TGTGCCACCGGTGGAAGTGGGATCCAAGAGACCCAGTACTTC
.	TRBV3-1/TRBV3-2	TRBJ1-5	.	CASSPTSNQPQHF	TGTGCCAGCAGCCCGACGAGCAATCAGCCCCAGCATTTT
TRBD1	TRBV6-6	TRBJ1-6	few	CASSGGTGGHSPLHF	TGTGCCAGCAGTGGCGGAACAGGGGGCCATTCACCCCTCCACTTT
.	TRBV5-1	TRBJ1-1	.	CASSLVRGVFANTEAFF	TGCGCCAGCAGCTTGGTTAGAGGGGTGTTCGCGAACACTGAAGCTTTCTTT
.	TRBV7-8	TRBJ1-5	.	CASSPRPSGQPQHF	TGTGCCAGCAGCCCAAGACCGAGCGGTCAGCCCCAGCATTTT
TRBD1	TRBV11-2	TRBJ2-2	few	CASSFGRDRLTGELFF	TGTGCCAGCAGCTTCGGAAGGGACAGACTGACCGGGGAGCTGTTTTTT
.	TRBV19	TRBJ1-4	.	CASSEGSSNEKLFF	TGTGCCAGTAGCGAAGGGTCCTCTAATGAAAAACTGTTTTTT
TRBD2	TRBV6-6	TRBJ2-5	few	CASISNSGAGTQYF	TGTGCCAGCATCAGCAACAGCGGGGCTGGGACCCAGTACTTC
TRBD2	TRBV5-1	TRBJ2-5	.	CASRKQSGGAYETQYF	TGCGCCAGCCGAAAACAAAGCGGGGGGGCGTATGAGACCCAGTACTTC
.	TRBV9	TRBJ2-5	.	CASSVQITRGETQYF	TGTGCCAGCAGCGTTCAGATAACCCGGGGAGAGACCCAGTACTTC
TRBD1	TRBV5-1	TRBJ2-2	.	CASSLVGQGNTGELFF	TGCGCCAGCAGCTTGGTCGGACAGGGGAACACCGGGGAGCTGTTTTTT
.	TRBV5-4	TRBJ1-4	.	CASSVGLRNEKLFF	TGTGCCAGCAGCGTGGGATTACGGAATGAAAAACTGTTTTTT